Listed below are T cell receptor beta chains from one sample, sequenced in a study of blood T cell repertoires in COVID-19. Assay used: immunoSEQ multiplex PCR; TCRdb lists only in-frame clones, some missing. The data show around 300,000 clones, approximately 90% seen once. Sequencing was performed on PBMCs or T cells enriched from blood (not recorded which). The source of these receptors is a woman between 40 and 50 years old who had recovered from COVID-19. The CDR3 runs from the conserved cysteine through the conserved F or W. Each record gives: clone size, V gene, J gene, CDR3 protein. For some rows the clone size is stated as once, few or many, or as a class when expanded; others skip it.

-	TRBV11-2	TRBJ2-7	CASSLEAGGGAYEQYF
-	TRBV27	TRBJ2-7	CASSLRRTENSEQYF
-	TRBV5-1	TRBJ1-6	CASSEDRAYNSPLHF
-	TRBV28	TRBJ2-3	CASSPGTASTDTQYF
-	TRBV7-9	TRBJ2-1	CASSLARDRGSRSYNEQFF
-	TRBV29-1	TRBJ1-4	CSVEEGSNEKLFF
-	TRBV15	TRBJ1-2	CATSSPGTDYGYTF
-	TRBV30	TRBJ2-5	CAWSAPTGTRTQETQYF
-	TRBV27	TRBJ1-5	CASSLSGGARNQPQHF
-	TRBV30	TRBJ2-3	CAWNWDTQSTDTQYF
-	TRBV10-3	TRBJ2-3	CAISEASSGRPDTQYF
-	TRBV10-1	TRBJ1-5	CASRLRGLNQPQHF
-	TRBV28	TRBJ2-1	CASSPYSEQFF
-	TRBV12-3/TRBV12-4	TRBJ1-4	CASSRPRTGRVF
-	TRBV20-1	TRBJ2-1	CSASIAGYNEQFF
-	TRBV10-3	TRBJ2-6	CAISADRAGANVLTF
few	TRBV15	TRBJ2-7	CATRDLAGPIYEQYF
-	TRBV4-3	TRBJ2-1	CASSALGVAYNEQFF